The 10 T cell receptor beta chains below were found in one sample sequenced in a study of CD8 T cells in ankylosing spondylitis. Study-level points and caveats: The study identified a TCR beta motif of eight highly homologous variants that appeared characteristic of ankylosing spondylitis blood.

Antigens of these TCRs are unknown. TCRdb re-called the 5' RACE reads through MiXCR, storing one row per CDR3 protein. Counted here are about 400,000 distinct CDR3 sequences, around 24% occurring once; the ten biggest clones make up roughly a sixth. What was sequenced was blood, either unsorted or a sorted T cell fraction (not recorded which). These TCRs come from a male donor with ankylosing spondylitis.

The chain has TRBV20-1 and TRBJ1-1; TRBD1 might be the D (5 bases). The CDR3 sequence is 13 residues long. Trimming pared 7 bases from V and 1 base from J, leaving 13 bases between. Per the germline V gene, CDR1 is DFQATT and CDR2 is SNEGSKA (reference sequence). This CDR3 reads CSVRRGTNTEAFF. CDR3 coding DNA: TGCAGTGTCCGACGGGGGACGAACACTGAAGCTTTCTTT.

This clonotype turned up a few times. The chain has TRBV12-3 or TRBV12-4 and TRBJ1-2; no firm D call. Trimming removed 3 bases from V and 5 bases from J, with 7 bases in between. The CDR3 runs 12 residues. The CDR3: CASSFGQYGYTF. CDR3 nucleotide sequence: TGTGCCAGCAGTTTTGGGCAGTATGGCTACACCTTC.

In this sample, this clonotype turned up many times. The chain links TRBV20-1 to TRBJ2-7, with TRBD2 matching over 7 bases. Germline lookup yields CDR1 DFQATT and CDR2 SNEGSKA (reference sequence). The V and J ends lost 2 bases and 4 bases, in that order; junction bases with no gene match: 11. The CDR3 extends over 15 amino acids. The CDR3 region has the DNA TGCAGTGCTAGACCCCTGGTGATAGCGGGTTACGAGCAGTACTTC. Amino acids: CSARPLVIAGYEQYF.

This clonotype was detected only a few times. J is TRBJ2-3 and V is TRBV5-1, with 12 bases identical to TRBD1. CDR1 is SGHRS and CDR2 is YFSETQ in the germline V gene. Trimming cost V 4 bases and J 6 bases; bases outside gene matches: 6. CDR3 length: 15 amino acids. CDR3 nucleotide sequence: TGCGCCAGCAGCCCCGGGACAGGGGGCTGGGATACGCAGTATTTT. This codes for CASSPGTGGWDTQYF.

In its sample, this clonotype was seen a few times. This chain joins TRBV7-2 and TRBJ2-7, with D possibly being TRBD2 (5 bases). The CDR3 has 14 residues. Germline-derived CDR1 and CDR2 are SGHTA and FQGNSA. V lost 4 bases and J 3 bases, leaving 13 bases between the germline ends. For the CDR3, the DNA is TGTGCCAGCAGCTCCGGGGTGGGTTACTACGAGCAGTACTTC. It encodes CASSSGVGYYEQYF.

This clonotype was picked up a small number of times. The genes are TRBV6-5 and TRBJ1-6; no reliable D call. Germline-derived CDR1 and CDR2 are MNHEY and SVGAGI. This CDR3 contains 16 residues. V was shortened by 0 bases and J by 0 bases, with 6 bases between the two germline ends. The CDR3 is CASSYSGRSYNSPLHF. The CDR3, as DNA: TGTGCCAGCAGTTACTCGGGCCGCTCCTATAATTCACCCCTCCACTTT.

This clonotype was seen only once. Mismatch with germline at one junction end may stem from a read error. The chain carries TRBV5-6 and TRBJ2-3, with D possibly being TRBD2 (5 bases). This CDR3 comprises 13 residues. Germline V CDR1 and CDR2: SGHDT, YYEEEE. The CDR3 coding sequence is TGTGCCGGCAGGCTGCTGGACTTCAGCGCGCAGTATTTT. Its protein is CAGRLLDFSAQYF.

The chain employs TRBV9 and TRBJ2-1, with D possibly matching TRBD1 (6 bases). The V end lost 3 bases, the J end lost 9 bases, and 13 bases lay between the germline ends. This CDR3 region has 13 residues. Germline V gives CDR1 SGDLS, CDR2 YYNGEE. CDR3: CASSARTETEQFF. CDR3 in DNA: TGTGCCAGCAGCGCTCGGACAGAGACTGAGCAGTTCTTC.

This clonotype was recorded a few times. The chain has TRBV14 and TRBJ2-7, with 12 bases lining up with TRBD2. Germline assignment: CDR1 SGHDN and CDR2 FVKESK. Trimming took 4 bases from V and 3 from J; bases not matched to a gene: 16. The CDR3 spans 19 residues. Here the CDR3 reads CASSLRTSGTPTLNYEQYF. The CDR3 bases are TGTGCCAGCAGCCTCAGGACTAGCGGGACTCCAACCTTAAACTACGAGCAGTACTTC.

The CDR3 DNA is TGCAGCGTTGGGGAGTACAGGGATCAGCCCCAGCATTTT. Amino acids: CSVGEYRDQPQHF. The chain employs TRBV29-1 and TRBJ1-5; perhaps TRBD1 as D (6 bases). Per germline, CDR1 SQVTM and CDR2 ANQGSEA. V was clipped by 4 bases and J by 5 bases, with 12 bases between them. The CDR3 loop spans 13 amino acids.